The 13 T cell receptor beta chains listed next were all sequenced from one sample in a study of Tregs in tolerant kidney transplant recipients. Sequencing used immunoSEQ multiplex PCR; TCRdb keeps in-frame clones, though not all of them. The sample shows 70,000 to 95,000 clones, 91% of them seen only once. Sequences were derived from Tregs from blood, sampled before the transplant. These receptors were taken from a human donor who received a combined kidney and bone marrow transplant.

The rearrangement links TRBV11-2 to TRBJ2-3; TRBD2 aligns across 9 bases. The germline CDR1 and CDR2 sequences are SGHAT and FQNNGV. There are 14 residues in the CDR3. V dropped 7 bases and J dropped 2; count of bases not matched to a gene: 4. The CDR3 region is CASTRTSDTDTQYF. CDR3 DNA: TGTGCCAGCACCCGGACTAGCGACACAGATACGCAGTATTTT.

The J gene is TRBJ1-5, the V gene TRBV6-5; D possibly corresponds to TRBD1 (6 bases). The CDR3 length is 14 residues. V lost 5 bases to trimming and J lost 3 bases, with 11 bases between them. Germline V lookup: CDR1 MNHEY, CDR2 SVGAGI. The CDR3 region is CASSPTGYNQPQHF. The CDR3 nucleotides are TGTGCCAGCAGTCCTACAGGGTACAATCAGCCCCAGCATTTT.

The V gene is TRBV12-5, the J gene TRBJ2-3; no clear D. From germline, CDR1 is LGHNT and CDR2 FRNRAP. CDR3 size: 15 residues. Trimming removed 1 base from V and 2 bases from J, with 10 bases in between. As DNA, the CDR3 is TGTGCTAGTGGTTTGGGCGAGACTGCCACAGATACGCAGTATTTT. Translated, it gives CASGLGETATDTQYF. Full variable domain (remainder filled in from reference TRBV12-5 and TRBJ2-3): DARVTQTPRHKVTEMGQEVTMRCQPILGHNTVFWYRQTMMQGLELLAYFRNRAPLDDSGMPKDRFSAEMPDATLATLKIQPSEPRDSAVYFCASGLGETATDTQYFGPGTRLTVL.

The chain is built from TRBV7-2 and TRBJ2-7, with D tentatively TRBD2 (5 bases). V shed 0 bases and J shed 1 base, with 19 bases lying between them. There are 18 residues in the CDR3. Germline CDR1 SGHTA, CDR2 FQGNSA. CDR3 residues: CASSLAAGGTGVSYEQYF. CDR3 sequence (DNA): TGTGCCAGCAGCTTAGCGGCAGGAGGAACTGGGGTATCCTACGAGCAGTACTTC. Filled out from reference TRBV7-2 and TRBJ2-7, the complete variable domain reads GAGVSQSPSNKVTEKGKDVELRCDPISGHTALYWYRQSLGQGLEFLIYFQGNSAPDKSGLPSDRFSAERTGGSVSTLTIQRTQQEDSAVYLCASSLAAGGTGVSYEQYFGPGTRLTVT.

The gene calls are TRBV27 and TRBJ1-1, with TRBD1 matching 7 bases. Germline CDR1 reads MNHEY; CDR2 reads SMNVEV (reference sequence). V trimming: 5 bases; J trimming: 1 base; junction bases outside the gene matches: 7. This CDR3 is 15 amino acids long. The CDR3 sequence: CASSPWGTENTEAFF. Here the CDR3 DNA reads TGTGCCAGCAGTCCCTGGGGGACAGAGAACACTGAAGCTTTCTTT.

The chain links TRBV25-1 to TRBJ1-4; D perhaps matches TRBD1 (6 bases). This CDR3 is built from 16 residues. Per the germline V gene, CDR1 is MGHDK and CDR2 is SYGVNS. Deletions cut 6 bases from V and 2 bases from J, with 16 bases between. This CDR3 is CASRGEGGNTNEKLFF. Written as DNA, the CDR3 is TGTGCCAGCAGAGGGGAGGGGGGGAACACTAATGAAAAACTGTTTTTT.

CDR3 amino acids: CASSSGDIQYF. In DNA form, the CDR3 reads TGTGCCAGCAGCTCCGGCGACATTCAGTACTTC. V is TRBV7-2 and J is TRBJ2-4; D gene unclear. V was trimmed by 4 bases and J by 8 bases, leaving 6 bases between them. This CDR3 has 11 amino acids. Germline V CDR1 and CDR2: SGHTA, FQGNSA.

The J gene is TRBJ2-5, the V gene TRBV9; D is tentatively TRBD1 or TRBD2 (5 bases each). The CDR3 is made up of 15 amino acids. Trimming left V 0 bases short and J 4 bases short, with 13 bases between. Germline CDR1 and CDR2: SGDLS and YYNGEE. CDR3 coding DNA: TGTGCCAGCAGCGTAGCTATGACGGGACGAGAGACCCAGTACTTC. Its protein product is CASSVAMTGRETQYF.

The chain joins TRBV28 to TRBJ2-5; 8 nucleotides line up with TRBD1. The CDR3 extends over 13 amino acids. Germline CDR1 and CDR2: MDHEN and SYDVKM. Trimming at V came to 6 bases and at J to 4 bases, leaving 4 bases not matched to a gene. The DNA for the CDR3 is TGTGCCAGCAGGATTACAGGGGGAGAGACCCAGTACTTC. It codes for CASRITGGETQYF.

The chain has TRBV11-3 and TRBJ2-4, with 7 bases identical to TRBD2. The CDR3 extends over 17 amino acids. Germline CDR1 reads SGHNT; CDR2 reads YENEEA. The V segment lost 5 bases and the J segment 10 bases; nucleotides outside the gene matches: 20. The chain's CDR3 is CASSPTRTSPPKRIQYF. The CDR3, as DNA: TGTGCCAGCAGCCCCACTCGGACTAGTCCCCCTAAACGAATTCAGTACTTC.

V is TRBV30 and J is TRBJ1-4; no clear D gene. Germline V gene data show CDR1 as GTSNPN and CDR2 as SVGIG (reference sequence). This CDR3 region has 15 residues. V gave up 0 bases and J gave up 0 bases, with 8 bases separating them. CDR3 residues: CAWSVQPATNEKLFF. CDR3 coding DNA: TGTGCCTGGAGTGTACAGCCTGCAACTAATGAAAAACTGTTTTTT.

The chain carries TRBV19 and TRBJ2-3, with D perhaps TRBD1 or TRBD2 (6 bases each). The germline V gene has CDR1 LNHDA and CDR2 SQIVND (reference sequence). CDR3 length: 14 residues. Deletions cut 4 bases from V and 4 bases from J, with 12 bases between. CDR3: CASSTGASPDTQYF. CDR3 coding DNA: TGTGCCAGTAGTACGGGGGCATCCCCAGATACGCAGTATTTT.

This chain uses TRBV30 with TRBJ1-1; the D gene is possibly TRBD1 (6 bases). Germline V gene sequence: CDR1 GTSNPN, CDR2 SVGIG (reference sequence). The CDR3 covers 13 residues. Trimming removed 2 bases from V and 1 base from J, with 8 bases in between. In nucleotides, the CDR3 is TGTGCCTGGAGTTCACAGGGGAACACTGAAGCTTTCTTT. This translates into CAWSSQGNTEAFF.